This T cell receptor (beta chain) was recorded in a study of blood T cell repertoires in COVID-19. TCRdb keeps only in-frame clones here, not all; method: immunoSEQ multiplex PCR. Of around 250,000 clones in the sample, just under 90% were seen once. The source material was PBMCs or T cells enriched from blood (not recorded which). This receptor was obtained from a woman in her twenties or thirties with acute COVID-19.

The chain's CDR3 is CASSQEWGRETQYF. CDR3 coding DNA: TGTGCCAGCAGCCAAGAGTGGGGGAGGGAGACCCAGTACTTC. The rearrangement uses TRBV3-1 (or the pseudogene TRBV3-2) and TRBJ2-5; D is possibly TRBD2 (6 bases). V was clipped by 0 bases and J by 5 bases, with 10 bases between them. The CDR3 is 14 residues long. Germline V gene data show CDR1 as LGHDT and CDR2 as YNNKEL (reference sequence).